The 26 T cell receptor beta chains below all came from one sample that was sequenced in a study of cytomegalovirus exposure and HLA in healthy donors. The PCR contained 60 Vbeta and 13 Jbeta primers. TCRdb's table, derived via immunoSEQ multiplex PCR, lists solely in-frame clones and lacks some. The sample includes 150,000 to 200,000 clones, approximately 80% of them seen just once. Material: PBMCs. The receptor set was obtained from a woman aged 45-59 years in good health and CMV-seronegative.

V usage is TRBV2 and J usage is TRBJ1-5; D gene ambiguous. The CDR3 is 15 amino acids. V lost 6 bases and J lost 0, with 12 bases in between. Germline V CDR1 and CDR2: SNHLY, FYNNEI. The CDR3 coding sequence is TGTGCCAGCAGGGCCGGGATCTATAGCAATCAGCCCCAGCATTTT. This codes for CASRAGIYSNQPQHF.

The V and J genes are TRBV7-9 and TRBJ2-1, with a possible D match to TRBD1 (6 bases). V was clipped by 5 bases and J by 3 bases, with 14 bases between them. Germline CDR1 is SEHNR and CDR2 is FQNEAQ (reference sequence). The CDR3 totals 15 residues. The DNA for the CDR3 is TGTGCCAGCAGCCCCCGGGACATATACTACAATGAGCAGTTCTTC. Its protein product is CASSPRDIYYNEQFF.

The chain combines TRBV6-6 with TRBJ2-3, with 7 bases fitting TRBD1. Germline trimming cut 6 bases from V and 6 bases from J; bases unmatched to any gene: 15. CDR1 is MNHNY, CDR2 SVGAGI, per germline (reference sequence). The CDR3 covers 16 residues. Written as DNA, the CDR3 is TGTGCCAGCAGGGGGCTACCAGACCAGACAGGGGATACGCAGTATTTT. Protein: CASRGLPDQTGDTQYF.

The chain has TRBV28 and TRBJ1-1; TRBD1 might be the D (5 bases). V shed 5 bases and J shed 7 bases, with 17 bases lying between them. CDR3 length equals 14 residues. Germline assignment: CDR1 MDHEN and CDR2 SYDVKM. In nucleotides, the CDR3 is TGTGCCAGCAGTCCGGGGGGAGTAAGTAGTGAAGCTTTCTTT. As protein: CASSPGGVSSEAFF.

This chain links TRBV28 with TRBJ1-2; tentative D call: TRBD1 (6 bases). This CDR3 comprises 12 residues. The ends were cut back, 4 bases at V and 8 bases at J, with 11 bases in the middle. From germline, CDR1 is MDHEN and CDR2 SYDVKM. CDR3 protein: CASSSQGSGYTF. The CDR3 DNA follows: TGTGCCAGCAGTTCACAGGGTTCCGGCTACACCTTC.

V gene TRBV4-3 combines with J gene TRBJ1-6, with a tentative D call TRBD1 (5 bases). Germline V gene sequence: CDR1 LGHNA, CDR2 YSLEER. This CDR3 region has 16 residues. The ends were cut back, 0 bases at V and 9 bases at J, with 15 bases in the middle. For the CDR3, the DNA is TGCGCCAGCAGCCAAGATCGTGCAGGGCATTTTTCACCCCTCCACTTT. Translating it yields CASSQDRAGHFSPLHF.

The V call is TRBV14, the J call TRBJ1-2; D uncertain. CDR3 size: 14 residues. In germline, CDR1 is SGHDN, CDR2 FVKESK. Trimming took off 2 bases at V and 0 bases at J, with 7 bases between the two ends. The CDR3, as DNA: TGTGCCAGCAGCCAAAACAGCACTAACTATGGCTACACCTTC. Its protein product is CASSQNSTNYGYTF.

This chain links TRBV7-2 with TRBJ1-5; D is unclear. Trimming left V 5 bases short and J 3 bases short, with 8 bases between. The CDR3 length is 13 residues. CDR1 SGHTA and CDR2 FQGNSA come from the germline V gene. DNA of the CDR3: TGTGCCAGCAGCCTCTCGTACAATCAGCCCCAGCATTTT. Translating it yields CASSLSYNQPQHF.

V and J are TRBV25-1 and TRBJ2-6, with D possibly TRBD1 on 5 matching bases. CDR3 length: 15 amino acids. The V gene lost 2 bases and the J gene lost 2 bases, with 7 bases spanning the gap. Germline CDR1 MGHDK, CDR2 SYGVNS. CDR3 protein: CASSEVGAGANVLTF. DNA for the CDR3: TGTGCCAGCAGTGAAGTAGGGGCTGGGGCCAACGTCCTGACTTTC.

The table lists this clone with a few counts. The J gene is TRBJ1-2, the V gene TRBV7-9; the D gene is possibly TRBD1 (6 bases). V dropped 7 bases and J dropped 1 base, with 13 bases sitting between them. The CDR3 is 14 residues long. Germline loops: CDR1 SEHNR, CDR2 FQNEAQ (reference sequence). The CDR3: CASTQIQGNYGYTF. CDR3 DNA sequence: TGTGCCAGCACCCAAATACAGGGTAACTATGGCTACACCTTC.

This clone was counted a few times. V is TRBV6-1 and J is TRBJ2-7; D call uncertain. The germline gives CDR1 MNHNS, CDR2 SASEGT. V dropped 4 bases and J dropped 3 bases, with 10 bases sitting between them. This CDR3 region has 13 residues. CDR3 amino acids: CASSGQADYEQYF. CDR3 DNA: TGTGCCAGCAGTGGGCAGGCCGACTACGAGCAGTACTTC.

The gene calls are TRBV20-1 and TRBJ2-5, with 9 nucleotides matching TRBD1. The CDR3 covers 11 residues. The germline CDR1 and CDR2 sequences are DFQATT and SNEGSKA (reference sequence). V shed 3 bases, J shed 11 bases, and the junction held 4 bases outside the gene matches. CDR3 in amino acids: CSASPGTGQYF. The CDR3, as DNA: TGCAGTGCTAGCCCCGGGACAGGGCAGTACTTC.

The rearrangement uses TRBV2 and TRBJ1-4; unclear D gene. Germline CDR1 reads SNHLY; CDR2 reads FYNNEI. The CDR3 covers 12 residues. The V and J ends lost 5 bases and 13 bases respectively, with 14 bases between them. The CDR3 sequence: CASSFTGSVLFF. The CDR3 DNA is TGTGCCAGCAGTTTCACCGGGTCAGTACTGTTTTTT.

The V and J genes are TRBV11-2 and TRBJ2-3; no clear D. Per the germline V gene, CDR1 is SGHAT and CDR2 is FQNNGV. CDR3 size: 12 residues. The ends were cut back, 10 bases at V and 3 bases at J, with 11 bases in the middle. Here the CDR3 reads CAISAETDTQYF. DNA for the CDR3: TGTGCCATCTCGGCGGAGACAGATACGCAGTATTTT.

This chain links TRBV4-1 with TRBJ1-5; no reliable D call. The V end lost 0 bases, the J end lost 7 bases, and 7 bases lay between the germline ends. The germline V gene encodes CDR1 MGHRA and CDR2 YSYEKL. The length of the CDR3 is 13 residues. CDR3 in DNA: TGCGCCAGCAGCCAAGAGCGGGGACAGCCCCAGCATTTT. Protein sequence: CASSQERGQPQHF.

The chain couples TRBV5-6 to TRBJ2-7; the D gene is possibly TRBD2 (5 bases). The V and J ends lost 6 bases and 3 bases respectively, with 13 bases between them. CDR1 and CDR2 (germline): SGHDT, YYEEEE. The CDR3 has 13 amino acids. CDR3 nucleotide sequence: TGTGCCAGCACCCGAGGGATTAACTACGAGCAGTACTTC. This gives the protein CASTRGINYEQYF. Variable domain in full (rest from reference TRBV5-6 and TRBJ2-7): DAGVTQSPTHLIKTRGQQVTLRCSPKSGHDTVSWYQQALGQGPQFIFQYYEEEERQRGNFPDRFSGHQFPNYSSELNVNALLLGDSALYLCASTRGINYEQYFGPGTRLTVT.

This clone appeared once. The gene calls are TRBV6-5 and TRBJ1-1; no firm D call. V lost 2 bases, J lost 7 bases, and 5 bases lay in between. The CDR3 extends over 11 amino acids. CDR1 is MNHEY and CDR2 is SVGAGI in the germline V gene. In DNA, the CDR3 is TGTGCCAGCAGTTACGAGGGTGAAGCTTTCTTT. This encodes CASSYEGEAFF.

Worth noting for this clone: The same CDR3 also results from other DNA sequences found in this sample. V gene TRBV28 combines with J gene TRBJ2-7; no clear D gene. V dropped 5 bases and J dropped 4 bases, with 6 bases sitting between them. CDR3 length: 11 residues. Germline CDR1 MDHEN, CDR2 SYDVKM. This CDR3 reads CASSLRYEQYF. The DNA of the CDR3 is TGTGCCAGCAGTCTACGTTACGAGCAGTACTTC. The full variable domain, in which reference TRBV28 and TRBJ2-7 provide the parts outside the CDR3, is DVKVTQSSRYLVKRTGEKVFLECVQDMDHENMFWYRQDPGLGLRLIYFSYDVKMKEKGDIPEGYSVSREKKERFSLILESASTNQTSMYLCASSLRYEQYFGPGTRLTVT.

This chain connects TRBV19 to TRBJ1-4; D remains unclear. The CDR3 extends over 15 amino acids. Trimming pared 1 base from V and 6 bases from J, leaving 12 bases between. CDR1 is LNHDA, CDR2 SQIVND, per germline (reference sequence). CDR3 loop: CASSIAGIPDEKLFF. DNA of the CDR3: TGTGCCAGTAGTATAGCCGGGATCCCGGATGAAAAACTGTTTTTT.

This chain links TRBV28 with TRBJ2-7; 9 nucleotides line up with TRBD1. The germline V gene encodes CDR1 MDHEN and CDR2 SYDVKM. The V and J ends lost 2 bases and 5 bases, in that order; junction bases with no gene match: 10. CDR3 length equals 16 residues. DNA for the CDR3: TGTGCCAGCAGTTTAGGTCTTAGGGACAGGGTGGACGAGCAGTACTTC. It specifies CASSLGLRDRVDEQYF. The full variable domain, in which reference TRBV28 and TRBJ2-7 provide the parts outside the CDR3, is DVKVTQSSRYLVKRTGEKVFLECVQDMDHENMFWYRQDPGLGLRLIYFSYDVKMKEKGDIPEGYSVSREKKERFSLILESASTNQTSMYLCASSLGLRDRVDEQYFGPGTRLTVT.

The chain employs TRBV4-1 and TRBJ2-6; D may be TRBD1 (6 bases). Germline-derived CDR1 and CDR2 are MGHRA and YSYEKL. CDR3 length: 18 residues. The germline V and J ends were trimmed by 0 bases and 4 bases, with 16 bases remaining between them. CDR3 sequence: CASSQDRGDASGANVLTF. The CDR3 coding sequence is TGCGCCAGCAGCCAAGACAGGGGCGATGCCTCCGGGGCCAACGTCCTGACTTTC.

The rearrangement joins TRBV9 to TRBJ2-2; TRBD2 might be the D (5 bases). The germline V gene has CDR1 SGDLS and CDR2 YYNGEE. V dropped 6 bases and J dropped 0 bases, with 9 bases sitting between them. This CDR3 is 14 amino acids long. The CDR3 reads CASKRDTNTGELFF. As DNA, the CDR3 is TGTGCCAGCAAGAGGGATACGAACACCGGGGAGCTGTTTTTT.

The chain joins TRBV10-3 to TRBJ2-2; TRBD2 might be the D (6 bases). Per germline, CDR1 ENHRY and CDR2 SYGVKD. The CDR3 is 14 amino acids. V was shortened by 0 bases and J by 6 bases, with 8 bases between the two germline ends. The CDR3 nucleotides read TGTGCCATCAGTGAGTCACTAGCCGCCGGGGAGCTGTTTTTT. It specifies CAISESLAAGELFF.

The V and J genes are TRBV9 and TRBJ1-2; 11 bases match TRBD1. J gave up 8 bases and V 4 bases, and 4 bases lay outside the gene matches. Germline assignment: CDR1 SGDLS and CDR2 YYNGEE. This CDR3 is built from 13 residues. As DNA, the CDR3 is TGTGCCAGCAGCCTTGGGACAGGGGGGGGCTACACCTTC. Translation gives CASSLGTGGGYTF.

The chain carries TRBV28 and TRBJ2-5, with D possibly being TRBD1 (7 bases). The J call is in doubt because the DNA end fits TRBJ2-7 better. From germline, CDR1 is MDHEN and CDR2 SYDVKM. The CDR3 covers 16 residues. DNA for the CDR3: TGTGCCAGCAGTTCGGGAGTGACAGGGTCTGGCTACGAGCAGTACTTC. This codes for CASSSGVTGSGYEQYF.

V and J are TRBV16 and TRBJ1-1; no firm D call. Trimming cost V 4 bases and J 7 bases, with 10 bases left between them. The germline V gene encodes CDR1 KGHSY and CDR2 FQNENV. This CDR3 is 12 amino acids long. As DNA, the CDR3 is TGTGCCAGCAGCCCCACATCAGGTGAAGCTTTCTTT. It yields the protein CASSPTSGEAFF.